This T cell receptor beta chain was recovered during a study of blood T cells in healthy people across ages. PCR was performed a second time for roughly 7 to 12 cycles using a sample-barcoded 5' primer and a J-beta primer mix. Template switching added a 12-random-nucleotide identifier to every cDNA molecule. TCRdb reanalysed the 5' RACE reads using MiXCR and keeps one entry per CDR3 protein. The data show 1.5 million to 2 million distinct CDR3 sequences, about 35% seen once. Looked up from germline, CDR1 is SNHLY and CDR2 is FYNNEI. The V end was cut by 2 bases, the J end by 9 bases, with 8 bases between. This CDR3 is 12 amino acids long.

This clonotype originated in a woman in her twenties or thirties in good health. The sample was blood. The rearrangement links TRBV2 to TRBJ2-1; D is ambiguous. The CDR3 sequence: CASSESRAEQFF. The CDR3 coding sequence is TGTGCCAGCAGTGAATCCCGGGCTGAGCAGTTCTTC.